Below are 19 T cell receptor beta chains sequenced from a single sample in a study of spatial heterogeneity in lung cancer. TCRdb re-called the 5' RACE reads with MiXCR, one entry per CDR3 protein. The table shows some 100,000 distinct CDR3 sequences, with approximately 12% occurring only once. Time point denoted: sample taken at primary tumor resection. Extraction of whole RNA from tumor, nontumor lung or frozen PBMC preceded unsorted sequencing. Specimen: PBMCs, collected at surgery. Source of these receptors: a male donor with early-stage non-small cell lung cancer.

This clonotype was detected many times. V and J are TRBV27 and TRBJ2-7; the D call may be TRBD1 or TRBD2 (5 bases each). Germline V gene sequence: CDR1 MNHEY, CDR2 SMNVEV (reference sequence). The CDR3 runs 15 residues. V was pared by 3 bases and J by 1 base, with 13 bases between. The CDR3 DNA reads TGTGCCAGCAGTTTCTCTTGGGACCCATCCTACGAGCAGTACTTC. It yields the protein CASSFSWDPSYEQYF.

This clonotype has more than one count but fewer than ten. The chain joins TRBV7-3 to TRBJ2-3; 8 positions agree with TRBD1. The V gene's germline CDR1 is SGHTA and CDR2 FQGTGA. This CDR3 spans 20 amino acids. V trimming: 5 bases; J trimming: 0 bases; junction bases outside the gene matches: 19. CDR3 loop: CASSPRTGFGLVGSTDTQYF. In DNA, the CDR3 is TGTGCCAGCAGCCCCCGGACAGGGTTTGGTTTGGTTGGAAGCACAGATACGCAGTATTTT.

The J gene is TRBJ2-5, the V gene TRBV7-2; D remains unclear. Trimming left V 4 bases short and J 1 base short, with 13 bases between. The germline V gene has CDR1 SGHTA and CDR2 FQGNSA. The length of the CDR3 is 15 residues. The CDR3, as DNA: TGTGCCAGCAGCTCAAACCCAGGCAGCCAAGAGACCCAGTACTTC. It yields the protein CASSSNPGSQETQYF.

This clonotype occurred a few times. The genes are TRBV28 and TRBJ1-5; D possibly corresponds to TRBD1 (5 bases). With 5 bases removed from V and 6 bases from J, the gap between germline ends came to 8 bases. Germline V lookup: CDR1 MDHEN, CDR2 SYDVKM. The CDR3 length is 12 residues. CDR3 residues: CASSHQGQPQHF. The CDR3, as DNA: TGTGCCAGCAGTCATCAGGGTCAGCCCCAGCATTTT.

This clonotype was counted at least ten times. J is TRBJ2-5 and V is TRBV20-1; the match to TRBD2 covers 9 bases. Germline V gives CDR1 DFQATT, CDR2 SNEGSKA (reference sequence). This CDR3 is built from 13 residues. The J segment lost 1 base and the V segment lost 6 bases, leaving 3 bases of the junction unmatched. The CDR3 here is CSASTSGQETQYF. The CDR3 DNA reads TGCAGTGCATCGACTAGCGGCCAAGAGACCCAGTACTTC.

The gene calls are TRBV12-3 or TRBV12-4 and TRBJ1-1; D gene ambiguous. Trimming shortened V by 1 base and J by 3 bases, and 9 bases separated the two germline ends. This CDR3 is built from 14 residues. The CDR3 region has the DNA TGTGCCAGCAGTTTAGTTCCCGGCGACACTGAAGCTTTCTTT. Protein product: CASSLVPGDTEAFF.

The CDR3 DNA follows: TGCAGTGCTAGAGATAGGCTCGCCGGGGGCTTTAATCAGCCCCAGCATTTT. Translated: CSARDRLAGGFNQPQHF. The chain joins TRBV20-1 to TRBJ1-5; maybe TRBD1 (6 bases). Trimming took off 0 bases at V and 4 bases at J, with 19 bases between the two ends. The CDR3 spans 17 residues. CDR1 and CDR2 (germline): DFQATT, SNEGSKA (reference sequence).

This clonotype has just a few counts. The chain couples TRBV29-1 to TRBJ2-3; D not certain. The CDR3 runs 15 residues. The V end lost 6 bases, the J end lost 0 bases, and 16 bases lay between the germline ends. Germline values: CDR1 SQVTM, CDR2 ANQGSEA. CDR3: CSVWAAGTSTDTQYF. The DNA for the CDR3 is TGCAGCGTCTGGGCGGCAGGAACTAGCACAGATACGCAGTATTTT.

The J gene is TRBJ2-5, the V gene TRBV29-1, with unresolved D. Germline V gene data show CDR1 as SQVTM and CDR2 as ANQGSEA. V was shortened by 1 base and J by 1 base, with 7 bases between the two germline ends. This CDR3 has 13 residues. CDR3 nucleotide sequence: TGCAGCGTTGAAGTTGGCAGCCAAGAGACCCAGTACTTC. Translated, it gives CSVEVGSQETQYF.

The chain couples TRBV7-2 to TRBJ2-7; TRBD2 aligns across 9 bases. Germline CDR1 and CDR2: SGHTA and FQGNSA. The CDR3 loop spans 14 amino acids. J was trimmed by 6 bases and V by 5 bases; bases with no gene match: 8. In nucleotides, the CDR3 is TGTGCCAGCAGCCCATATGGCGGGAGGGGCGAGCAGTACTTC. It translates to CASSPYGGRGEQYF.

The V and J genes are TRBV7-8 and TRBJ1-5; possible D gene TRBD1, 5 bases. This CDR3 is built from 14 residues. Per germline, CDR1 SGHVS and CDR2 FQNEAQ. V was cut by 2 bases and J by 2 bases, with 7 bases left in between. The CDR3 DNA reads as TGTGCCAGCAGCTTATTGGGGGGCAATCAGCCCCAGCATTTT. Its translation: CASSLLGGNQPQHF.

This sequence joins TRBV20-1 and TRBJ2-3; D is possibly TRBD2 (6 bases). V lost 0 bases to trimming and J lost 2 bases, with 12 bases between them. The CDR3 runs 15 residues. Per the germline V gene, CDR1 is DFQATT and CDR2 is SNEGSKA (reference sequence). The CDR3 is CSARDAGLHTDTQYF. Here the CDR3 DNA reads TGCAGTGCTAGAGACGCCGGACTACACACAGATACGCAGTATTTT.

The chain combines TRBV11-1 with TRBJ2-5; 10 nucleotides agree with TRBD1. This CDR3 is built from 15 residues. Trimming cost V 5 bases and J 3 bases; bases outside gene matches: 6. Germline loops: CDR1 SGHAT, CDR2 FQDESV (reference sequence). The CDR3 loop reads CASSIRGTGEETQYF. For the CDR3, the DNA is TGTGCCAGCAGCATCCGGGGGACAGGGGAAGAGACCCAGTACTTC.

This chain uses TRBV5-5 with TRBJ1-5, with 7 bases identical to TRBD1. The CDR3 is 17 residues long. Germline V lookup: CDR1 SGHKS, CDR2 YYEKEE (reference sequence). Trimming at V came to 0 bases and at J to 0 bases, leaving 6 bases not matched to a gene. CDR3 residues: CASSLATGVNSNQPQHF. The CDR3 DNA reads as TGTGCCAGCAGCTTGGCCACAGGGGTAAATAGCAATCAGCCCCAGCATTTT.

This clonotype occurred many times. This chain connects TRBV4-3 to TRBJ2-7, with no clear D. With 0 bases removed from V and 1 base from J, the gap between germline ends came to 7 bases. This CDR3 comprises 14 residues. From germline, CDR1 is LGHNA and CDR2 YSLEER. CDR3 loop: CASSQEWGSYEQYF. CDR3 DNA: TGCGCCAGCAGCCAAGAGTGGGGTTCCTACGAGCAGTACTTC.

V usage is TRBV5-1 and J usage is TRBJ2-7, with no clear D. CDR1 and CDR2 (germline): SGHRS, YFSETQ. The CDR3 length is 14 residues. The ends were cut back, 0 bases at V and 5 bases at J, with 12 bases in the middle. The CDR3 spells CASSLGAGSNEQYF. The CDR3 nucleotides are TGCGCCAGCAGCTTGGGGGCCGGGTCAAACGAGCAGTACTTC.

This clonotype turned up a few times. The chain couples TRBV30 to TRBJ2-2; maybe TRBD2 (6 bases). Germline assignment: CDR1 GTSNPN and CDR2 SVGIG (reference sequence). V was cut by 8 bases and J by 3 bases, with 10 bases left in between. This CDR3 comprises 12 residues. Written as DNA, the CDR3 is TGTGCCCAGCGGGCATACACCGGGGAGCTGTTTTTT. The encoded protein is CAQRAYTGELFF.

This chain uses TRBV5-5 with TRBJ2-5; the D gene could be TRBD1 or TRBD2 (5 bases each). The CDR3 consists of 13 residues. The germline V and J ends were trimmed by 3 bases and 3 bases, with 9 bases remaining between them. Germline V CDR1 and CDR2: SGHKS, YYEKEE (reference sequence). CDR3 loop: CASSSLGEETQYF. CDR3 DNA: TGTGCCAGCAGCTCTCTGGGGGAAGAGACCCAGTACTTC. Variable domain in full (rest from reference TRBV5-5 and TRBJ2-5): DAGVTQSPTHLIKTRGQQVTLRCSPISGHKSVSWYQQVLGQGPQFIFQYYEKEERGRGNFPDRFSARQFPNYSSELNVNALLLGDSALYLCASSSLGEETQYFGPGTRLLVL.

This clonotype was recorded a few times. The CDR3 here is CATSTGGNSYNSPLHF. The CDR3, as DNA: TGTGCCACCAGCACAGGGGGAAACTCCTATAATTCACCCCTCCACTTT. This chain uses TRBV15 with TRBJ1-6; 7 nucleotides align to TRBD1. The CDR3 is 16 amino acids. Germline V lookup: CDR1 LNHNV, CDR2 YYDKDF (reference sequence). V was clipped by 4 bases and J by 0 bases; unmatched bases: 3.